This is a list of T cell receptor beta chains from one sample in a study of long-term antiretroviral therapy in people with HIV. The repertoire was sequenced with immunoSEQ multiplex PCR; TCRdb's copy has only in-frame clones and lacks some. The sample gives about 28,000 clones, around 84% of which show up once; roughly 6.4% is in the top ten. The sample here was unsorted PBMCs, taken 0.4 years after starting antiretroviral therapy. Receptors originate from a man between 18 and 29 years old with HIV. Each CDR3 is given with its conserved first and last residue. A D gene is named only where the DNA matches it firmly. The listing skips clone size in some rows; elsewhere it reads once, few, many or a size class.

D gene | J gene | V gene | clone size | CDR3 DNA | CDR3 protein
NA | TRBJ1-2 | TRBV9 | NA | TGTGCCAGCAGCGTAGGGCAGGTAGCTAACTATGGCTACACCTTC | CASSVGQVANYGYTF
NA | TRBJ2-3 | TRBV7-3 | NA | TGTGCCAGCAGCTCCGTCGGTGGACCAGATACGCAGTATTTT | CASSSVGGPDTQYF
TRBD1 | TRBJ1-4 | TRBV6-5 | NA | TGTGCCAGCAATGGGATTCGGACAGGGGTTGAAAAACTGTTTTTT | CASNGIRTGVEKLFF
TRBD1 | TRBJ2-7 | TRBV7-6 | NA | TGTGCCAGCAGCTTAGGGGGACAGGGGACCTCCTACGAGCAGTACTTC | CASSLGGQGTSYEQYF
TRBD1 | TRBJ1-2 | TRBV5-1 | NA | TGCGCCAGCAGCTTGGCCGGCGGACAGGCAGGACAATATGGCTACACCTTC | CASSLAGGQAGQYGYTF
NA | TRBJ2-2 | TRBV2 | NA | TGTGCCAGCAGTGAGGACGGGAACACCGGGGAGCTGTTTTTT | CASSEDGNTGELFF
NA | TRBJ2-7 | TRBV4-1 | NA | TGCGCCAGCAGCCCAGGACAGAGCTCCTACGAGCAGTACTTC | CASSPGQSSYEQYF
TRBD2 | TRBJ2-3 | TRBV4-1 | few | TGCGCCAGCAGCTTGGGACTAGCTAAGGGCACAGATACGCAGTATTTT | CASSLGLAKGTDTQYF
NA | TRBJ1-1 | TRBV9 | NA | TGTGCCAGCAGCCCATACGGAGGGAATAGTGAAGCTTTCTTT | CASSPYGGNSEAFF
TRBD1 | TRBJ2-7 | TRBV7-9 | few | TGTGCCAGCAGCCTCCGGGACAGCTCCTACGAGCAGTACTTC | CASSLRDSSYEQYF
NA | TRBJ1-2 | TRBV27 | NA | TGTGCCAGCAGTCCCAGGGAGGACTATGGCTACACCTTC | CASSPREDYGYTF
NA | TRBJ2-7 | TRBV7-8 | NA | TGTGCCAGCAGCTCTCGGACAGTAACCTACGAGCAGTACTTC | CASSSRTVTYEQYF
TRBD1 | TRBJ2-7 | TRBV5-4 | NA | TGTGCCAGCAGCGGCCGGGACAGGGGGCCCGAGCAGTACTTC | CASSGRDRGPEQYF
NA | TRBJ2-1 | TRBV6-5 | NA | TGTGCCAGCAGTTACCCCTATAATGAGCAGTTCTTC | CASSYPYNEQFF
NA | TRBJ2-1 | TRBV11-2 | NA | TGTGCCAGCAGCTTAGGAGGGGCTGCCTACAATGAGCAGTTCTTC | CASSLGGAAYNEQFF
TRBD1 | TRBJ1-3 | TRBV19 | NA | TGTGCCAGTAGAAGGACAGGCTATGGAAACACCATATATTTT | CASRRTGYGNTIYF
TRBD1 | TRBJ1-5 | TRBV2 | NA | TGTGCCAGCACCTGGGACAGGGGTTTGAGTCAGCCCCAGCATTTT | CASTWDRGLSQPQHF
TRBD1 | TRBJ1-1 | TRBV28 | once | TGTGCCAGCAGTCGGCGACAGGGGATCGCAGTCGCTGAAGCTTTCTTT | CASSRRQGIAVAEAFF
TRBD1 | TRBJ1-1 | TRBV19 | NA | TGTGCCAGTAGTTCCGGGACAGTGATGAACACTGAAGCTTTCTTT | CASSSGTVMNTEAFF
TRBD1 | TRBJ2-7 | TRBV5-6 | NA | TGTGCCAGCAGCTCGGACAGGATCCCTTACGAGCAGTACTTC | CASSSDRIPYEQYF
TRBD2 | TRBJ2-1 | TRBV10-3 | NA | TGTGCCATCAGTGAGTTTAGCGGGGGGGCCGGGTATGAGCAGTTCTTC | CAISEFSGGAGYEQFF
TRBD1 | TRBJ2-7 | TRBV7-6 | few | TGTGCCAGCAGCAACGGAGGACAGGGTTACGAGCAGTACTTC | CASSNGGQGYEQYF
NA | TRBJ1-1 | TRBV27 | once | TGTGCCAGCAGTTCGGTCATTCAGGGGAACACTGAAGCTTTCTTT | CASSSVIQGNTEAFF
NA | TRBJ1-1 | TRBV7-9 | NA | TGTGCCAGCGGTACAGGAACAAACACTGAAGCTTTCTTT | CASGTGTNTEAFF
TRBD2 | TRBJ2-7 | TRBV4-3 | NA | TGCGCCAGCAGCCAAGGGACTAGAGAGGCCGAGCAGTACTTC | CASSQGTREAEQYF
NA | TRBJ1-2 | TRBV28 | NA | TGTGCCAGCCACTACGCCGGGGCTGGCTACACCTTC | CASHYAGAGYTF
NA | TRBJ1-1 | TRBV1 | once | TGCACCAGCAGCCAGAACAGGGATTTCTTT | CTSSQNRDFF
TRBD1 | TRBJ1-6 | TRBV5-5 | NA | TGTGCCAGCAGCTCCCGGGACAGCTATAATTCACCCCTCCACTTT | CASSSRDSYNSPLHF
NA | TRBJ2-7 | TRBV11-3 | NA | TGTGCCAGCAGCAGGAGATCAGACTACGAGCAGTACTTC | CASSRRSDYEQYF
TRBD2 | TRBJ2-7 | TRBV4-1 | NA | TGCGCCAGCAGCCAAATGACTAGCGGGAGGTACGAGCAGTACTTC | CASSQMTSGRYEQYF
NA | TRBJ2-1 | TRBV7-2 | NA | TGTGCCAGCAGCTTAAGGGGGGTTCAGGAGAGGCCGTTATCCAATGAGCAGTTCTTC | CASSLRGVQERPLSNEQFF
TRBD1 | TRBJ2-7 | TRBV7-6 | once | TGTGCCAGCAGCTTAACCCCGACAGGGGGGAACTACTACGAGCAGTACTTC | CASSLTPTGGNYYEQYF
NA | TRBJ2-1 | TRBV5-4 | NA | TGTGCCAGCAGCTTAGGACTGGATAATTACAATGAGCAGTTCTTC | CASSLGLDNYNEQFF
NA | TRBJ2-7 | TRBV14 | few | TGTGCCAGCAGCCAGGACTGGGTGAGCTCCTACGAGCAGTACTTC | CASSQDWVSSYEQYF
TRBD1 | TRBJ1-1 | TRBV18 | NA | TGTGCCAGCTCACCCGGACAGGGGACAACTGAAGCTTTCTTT | CASSPGQGTTEAFF
NA | TRBJ2-7 | TRBV7-9 | NA | TGTGCCAGCAGTTATGAGCGCTACGAGCAGTACTTC | CASSYERYEQYF
NA | TRBJ2-7 | TRBV11-3 | NA | TGTGCCAGCAGCTTAGAGCGGGGCGGAGGTTCCTACGAGCAGTACTTC | CASSLERGGGSYEQYF
NA | TRBJ1-1 | TRBV6-4 | NA | TGTGCCAGCAGTGACACCGACAGGAACACTGAAGCTTTCTTT | CASSDTDRNTEAFF
TRBD2 | TRBJ2-2 | TRBV19 | NA | TGTGCCAGTAGTTTCGGAAGGGCGGGAGGGGGAACCGGGGAGCTGTTTTTT | CASSFGRAGGGTGELFF
NA | TRBJ1-1 | TRBV9 | NA | TGTGCCAGCAGCGTAGCAGGGGTTGGCACTGAAGCTTTCTTT | CASSVAGVGTEAFF
NA | TRBJ2-1 | TRBV10-3 | NA | TGTGCCATCATGAGGTGGGCGGATAAGGGGTACAATGAGCAGTTCTTC | CAIMRWADKGYNEQFF